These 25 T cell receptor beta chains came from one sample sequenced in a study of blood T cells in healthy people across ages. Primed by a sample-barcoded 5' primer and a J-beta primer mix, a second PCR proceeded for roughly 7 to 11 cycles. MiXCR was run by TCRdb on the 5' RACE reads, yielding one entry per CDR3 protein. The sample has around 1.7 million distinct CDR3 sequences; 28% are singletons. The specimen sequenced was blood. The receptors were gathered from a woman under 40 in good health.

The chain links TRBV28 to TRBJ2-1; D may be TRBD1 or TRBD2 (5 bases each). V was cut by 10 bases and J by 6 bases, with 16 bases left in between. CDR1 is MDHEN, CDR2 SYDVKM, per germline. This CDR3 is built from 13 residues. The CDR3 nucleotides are TGTGCCACCAAGGACCGGGACCCCAATGAGCAGTTCTTC. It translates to CATKDRDPNEQFF.

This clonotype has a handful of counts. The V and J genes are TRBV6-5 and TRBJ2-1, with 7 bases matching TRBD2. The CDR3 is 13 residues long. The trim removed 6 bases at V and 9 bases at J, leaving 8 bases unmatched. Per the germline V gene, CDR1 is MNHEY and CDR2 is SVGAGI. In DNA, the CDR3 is TGTGCCAGCAGGAGGTCTAAGCGGGGTGAGCAGTTCTTC. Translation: CASRRSKRGEQFF.

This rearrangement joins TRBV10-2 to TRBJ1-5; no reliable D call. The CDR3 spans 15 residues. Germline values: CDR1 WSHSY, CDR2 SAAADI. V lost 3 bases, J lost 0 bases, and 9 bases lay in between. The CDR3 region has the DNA TGCGCCAGCAGTGATGGCCCTTATAGCAATCAGCCCCAGCATTTT. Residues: CASSDGPYSNQPQHF.

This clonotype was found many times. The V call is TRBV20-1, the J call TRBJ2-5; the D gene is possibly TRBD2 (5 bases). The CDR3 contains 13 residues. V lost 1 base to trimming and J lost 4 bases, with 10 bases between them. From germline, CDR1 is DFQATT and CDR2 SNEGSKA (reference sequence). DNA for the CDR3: TGCAGTGCTAGAGGCCGACTAAGAGAGACCCAGTACTTC. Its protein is CSARGRLRETQYF.

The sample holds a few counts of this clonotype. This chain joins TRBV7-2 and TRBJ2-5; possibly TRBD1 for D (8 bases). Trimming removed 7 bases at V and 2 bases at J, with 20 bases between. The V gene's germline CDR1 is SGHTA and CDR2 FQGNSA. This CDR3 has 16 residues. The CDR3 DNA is TGTGCCAGCAACCTAGACAGGGGACTAATACAAGAGACCCAGTACTTC. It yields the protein CASNLDRGLIQETQYF.

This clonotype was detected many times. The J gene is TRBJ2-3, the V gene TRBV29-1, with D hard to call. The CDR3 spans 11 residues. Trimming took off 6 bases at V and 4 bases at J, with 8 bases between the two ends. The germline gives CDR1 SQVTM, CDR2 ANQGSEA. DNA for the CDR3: TGCAGCGTGGAGAAGGCAGATACGCAGTATTTT. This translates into CSVEKADTQYF.

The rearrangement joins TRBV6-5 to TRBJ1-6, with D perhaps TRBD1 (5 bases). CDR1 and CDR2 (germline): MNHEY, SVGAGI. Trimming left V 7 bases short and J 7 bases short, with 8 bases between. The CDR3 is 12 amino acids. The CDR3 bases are TGTGCCAGCAACTCAGGGAATTCACCCCTCCACTTT. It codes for CASNSGNSPLHF.

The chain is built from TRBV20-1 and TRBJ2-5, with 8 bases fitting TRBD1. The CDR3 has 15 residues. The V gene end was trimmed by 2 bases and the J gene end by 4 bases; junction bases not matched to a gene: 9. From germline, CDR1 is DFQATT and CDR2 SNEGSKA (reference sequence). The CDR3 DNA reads TGCAGTGCTAGACCGTCAGGGGGCCTTGTAGAGACCCAGTACTTC. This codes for CSARPSGGLVETQYF.

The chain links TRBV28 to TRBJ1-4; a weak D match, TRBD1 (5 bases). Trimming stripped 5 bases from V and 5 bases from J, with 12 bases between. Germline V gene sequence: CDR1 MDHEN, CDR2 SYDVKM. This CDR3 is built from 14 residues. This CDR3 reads CASSRGAGNEKLFF. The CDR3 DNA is TGTGCCAGCAGTCGGGGCGCTGGCAATGAAAAACTGTTTTTT.

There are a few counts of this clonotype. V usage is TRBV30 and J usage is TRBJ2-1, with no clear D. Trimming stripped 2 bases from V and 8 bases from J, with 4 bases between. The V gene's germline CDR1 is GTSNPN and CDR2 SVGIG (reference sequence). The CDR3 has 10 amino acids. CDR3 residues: CAWSWDEQFF. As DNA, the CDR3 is TGTGCCTGGAGTTGGGATGAGCAGTTCTTC.

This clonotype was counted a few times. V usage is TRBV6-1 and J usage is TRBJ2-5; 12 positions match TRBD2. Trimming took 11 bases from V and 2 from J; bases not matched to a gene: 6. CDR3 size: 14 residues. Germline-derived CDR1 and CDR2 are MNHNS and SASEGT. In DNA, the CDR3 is TGTGCCGGAGTCCTAGCGGGAGGGCAAGAGACCCAGTACTTC. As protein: CAGVLAGGQETQYF.

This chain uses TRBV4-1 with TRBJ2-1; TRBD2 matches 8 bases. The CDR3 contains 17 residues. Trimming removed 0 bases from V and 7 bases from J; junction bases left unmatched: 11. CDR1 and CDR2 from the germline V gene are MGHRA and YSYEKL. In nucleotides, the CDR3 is TGCGCCAGCAGCCAAGATTCCGGGGGCGGGGGGCGGAATGAGCAGTTCTTC. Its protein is CASSQDSGGGGRNEQFF.

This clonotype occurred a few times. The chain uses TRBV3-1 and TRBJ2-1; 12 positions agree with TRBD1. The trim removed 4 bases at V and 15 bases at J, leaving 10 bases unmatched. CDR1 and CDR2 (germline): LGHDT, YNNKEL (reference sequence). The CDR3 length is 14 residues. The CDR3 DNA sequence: TGTGCCAGCAGCCTTTCGGGACAGGGGGCTTCTCGGTTCTTC. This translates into CASSLSGQGASRFF.

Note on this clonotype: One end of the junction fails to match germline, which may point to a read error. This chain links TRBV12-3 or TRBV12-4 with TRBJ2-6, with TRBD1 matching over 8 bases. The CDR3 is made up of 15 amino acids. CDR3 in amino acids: CASRRQGTGASVLTF. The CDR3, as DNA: TGTGCCAGCAGACGACAGGGGACCGGGGCCAGCGTCCTGACTTTC.

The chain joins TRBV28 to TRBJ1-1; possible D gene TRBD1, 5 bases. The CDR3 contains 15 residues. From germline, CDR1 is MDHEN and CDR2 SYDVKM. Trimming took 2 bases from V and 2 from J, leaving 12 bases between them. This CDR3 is CASSLTGAPNTEAFF. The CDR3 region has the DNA TGTGCCAGCAGTTTAACAGGAGCTCCTAACACTGAAGCTTTCTTT.

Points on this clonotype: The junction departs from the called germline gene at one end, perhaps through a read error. For the CDR3, the DNA is TGTGCCAGCAGCGACGCCCTTTTAAGCTCCTACAATGAGCGGTTCTTC. Translation gives CASSDALLSSYNERFF. The chain uses TRBV11-2 and TRBJ2-1; D not resolved. This CDR3 is built from 16 residues. CDR1 SGHAT and CDR2 FQNNGV come from the germline V gene.

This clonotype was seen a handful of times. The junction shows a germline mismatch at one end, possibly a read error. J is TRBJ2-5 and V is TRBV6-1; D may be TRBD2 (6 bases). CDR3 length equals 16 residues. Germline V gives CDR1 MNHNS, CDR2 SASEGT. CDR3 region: CAISEVERVGEETQYF. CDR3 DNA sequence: TGTGCCATCAGTGAGGTAGAGCGGGTGGGGGAGGAGACCCAGTACTTC.

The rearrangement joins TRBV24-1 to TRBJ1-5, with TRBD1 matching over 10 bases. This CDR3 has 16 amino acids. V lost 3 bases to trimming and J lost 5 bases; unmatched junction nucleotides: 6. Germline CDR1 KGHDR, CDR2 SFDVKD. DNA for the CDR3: TGTGCCACCAGTGATCAATCTGACAGGGGGCATCAGCCCCAGCATTTT. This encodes CATSDQSDRGHQPQHF.

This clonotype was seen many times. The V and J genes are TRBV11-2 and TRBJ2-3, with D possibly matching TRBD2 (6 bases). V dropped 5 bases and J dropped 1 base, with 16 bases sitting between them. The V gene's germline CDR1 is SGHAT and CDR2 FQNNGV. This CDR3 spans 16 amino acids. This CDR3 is CASSLRDSQGTDTQYF. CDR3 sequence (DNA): TGTGCCAGCAGCCTCAGGGACTCCCAGGGCACAGATACGCAGTATTTT.

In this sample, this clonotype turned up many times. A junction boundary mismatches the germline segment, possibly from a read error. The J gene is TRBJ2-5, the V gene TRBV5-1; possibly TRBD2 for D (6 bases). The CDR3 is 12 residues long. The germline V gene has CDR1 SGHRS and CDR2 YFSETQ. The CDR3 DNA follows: TGTGCCAGCAGCCCCGCGGGGGAGACCCAGTACTTC. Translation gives CASSPAGETQYF.

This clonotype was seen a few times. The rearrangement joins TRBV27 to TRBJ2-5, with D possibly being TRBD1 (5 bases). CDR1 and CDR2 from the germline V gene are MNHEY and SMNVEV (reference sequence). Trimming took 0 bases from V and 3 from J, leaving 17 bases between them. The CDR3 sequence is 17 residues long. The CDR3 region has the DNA TGTGCCAGCAGTTTATCTCCCTACCCCATCAGGGAAGAGACCCAGTACTTC. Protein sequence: CASSLSPYPIREETQYF.

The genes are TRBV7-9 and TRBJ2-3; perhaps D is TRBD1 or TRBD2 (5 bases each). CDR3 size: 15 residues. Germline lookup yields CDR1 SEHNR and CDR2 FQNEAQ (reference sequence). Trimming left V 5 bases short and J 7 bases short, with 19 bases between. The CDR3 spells CASSRFLGAENTQYF. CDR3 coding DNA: TGTGCCAGCAGCCGGTTCCTCGGGGCTGAGAATACGCAGTATTTT.

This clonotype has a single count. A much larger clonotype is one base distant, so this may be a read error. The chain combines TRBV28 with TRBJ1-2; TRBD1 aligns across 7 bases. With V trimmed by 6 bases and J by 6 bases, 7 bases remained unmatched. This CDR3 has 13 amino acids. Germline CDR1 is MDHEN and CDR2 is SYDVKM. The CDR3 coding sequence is TGTGCCAGCAGGCCGGGACAGAACAATGGCTACACCTTC. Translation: CASRPGQNNGYTF.

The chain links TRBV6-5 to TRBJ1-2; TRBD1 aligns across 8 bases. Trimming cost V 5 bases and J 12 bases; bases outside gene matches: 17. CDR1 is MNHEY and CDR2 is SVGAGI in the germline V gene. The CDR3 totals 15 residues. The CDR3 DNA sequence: TGTGCCAGCAGTCCAAACTCCGCTGGGACAGGACCCCACACCTTC. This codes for CASSPNSAGTGPHTF.

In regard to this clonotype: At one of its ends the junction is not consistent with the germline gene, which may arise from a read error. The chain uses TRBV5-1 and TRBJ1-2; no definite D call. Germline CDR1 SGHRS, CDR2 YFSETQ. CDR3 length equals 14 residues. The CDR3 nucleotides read TGCGCCAGCAGCTTGGGCCAGTCTAACTATGGCTGCACCTTC. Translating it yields CASSLGQSNYGCTF.